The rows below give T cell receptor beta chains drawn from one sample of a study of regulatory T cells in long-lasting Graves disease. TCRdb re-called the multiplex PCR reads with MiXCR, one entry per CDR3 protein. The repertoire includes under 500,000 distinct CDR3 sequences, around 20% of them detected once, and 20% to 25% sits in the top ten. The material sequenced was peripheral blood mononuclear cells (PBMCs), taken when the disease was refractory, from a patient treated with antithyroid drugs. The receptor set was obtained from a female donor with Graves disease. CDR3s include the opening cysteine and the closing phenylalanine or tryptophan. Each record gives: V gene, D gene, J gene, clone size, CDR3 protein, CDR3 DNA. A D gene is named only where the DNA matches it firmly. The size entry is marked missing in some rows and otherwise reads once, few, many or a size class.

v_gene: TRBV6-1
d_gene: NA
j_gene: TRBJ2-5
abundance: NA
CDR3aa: CASRDGETQYF
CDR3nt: TGTGCCAGCAGGGACGGGGAGACCCAGTACTTC

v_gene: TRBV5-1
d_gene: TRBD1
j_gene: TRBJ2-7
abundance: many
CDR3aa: CASSVDRGSANEQYF
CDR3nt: TGCGCCAGCAGCGTCGACAGGGGCTCCGCCAACGAGCAGTACTTC

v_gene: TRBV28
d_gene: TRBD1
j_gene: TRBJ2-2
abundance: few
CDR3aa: CATRTGGYTANTGELFF
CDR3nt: TGTGCCACCAGGACAGGGGGCTATACAGCGAACACCGGGGAGCTGTTTTTT

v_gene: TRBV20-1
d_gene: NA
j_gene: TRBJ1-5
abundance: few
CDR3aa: CSASLAGDHQPQHF
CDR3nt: TGCAGTGCTAGTCTGGCAGGGGACCATCAGCCCCAGCATTTT

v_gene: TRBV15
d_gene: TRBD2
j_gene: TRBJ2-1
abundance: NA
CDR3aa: CATSTSVASGDNEQFF
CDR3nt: TGTGCCACCAGCACCAGTGTGGCTAGCGGAGACAATGAGCAGTTCTTC

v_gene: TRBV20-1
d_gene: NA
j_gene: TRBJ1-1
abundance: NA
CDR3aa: CSASTGTRGGEAFF
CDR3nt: TGCAGTGCTTCGACCGGGACGAGAGGCGGGGAAGCTTTCTTT

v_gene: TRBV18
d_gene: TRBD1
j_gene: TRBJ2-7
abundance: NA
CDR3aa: CASSPGTGGSEQYF
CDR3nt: TGTGCCAGCTCCCCCGGGACAGGGGGTAGCGAGCAGTACTTC

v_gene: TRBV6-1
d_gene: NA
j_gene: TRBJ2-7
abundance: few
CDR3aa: CASKRGREQYF
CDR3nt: TGTGCCAGCAAAAGAGGGCGTGAGCAGTACTTC

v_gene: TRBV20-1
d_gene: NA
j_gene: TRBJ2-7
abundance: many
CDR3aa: CSARDRAGYEQYF
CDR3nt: TGCAGTGCTAGAGACAGGGCGGGTTACGAGCAGTACTTC

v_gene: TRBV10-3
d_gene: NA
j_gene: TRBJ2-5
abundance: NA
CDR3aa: CAISERGAETQYF
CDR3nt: TGTGCCATCAGTGAGAGAGGGGCGGAGACCCAGTACTTC

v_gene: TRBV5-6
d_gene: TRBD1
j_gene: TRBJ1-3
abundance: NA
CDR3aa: CASRDDRDSGNTIYF
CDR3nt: TGTGCCAGCAGAGACGACAGGGACTCTGGAAACACCATATATTTT

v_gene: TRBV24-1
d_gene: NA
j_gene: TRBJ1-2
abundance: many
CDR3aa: CATSGAGARGYGYTF
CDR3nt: TGTGCCACCAGTGGCGCGGGTGCCAGGGGCTACGGCTACACCTTC

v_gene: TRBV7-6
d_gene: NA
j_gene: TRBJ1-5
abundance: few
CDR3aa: CASSLVSGNNQPQHF
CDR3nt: TGTGCCAGCAGCTTAGTCAGTGGGAACAATCAGCCCCAGCATTTT

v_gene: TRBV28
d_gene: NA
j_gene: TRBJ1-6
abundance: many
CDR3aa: CASSLLGLGNSPLHF
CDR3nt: TGTGCCAGCAGTTTACTAGGCCTTGGAAATTCACCCCTCCACTTT

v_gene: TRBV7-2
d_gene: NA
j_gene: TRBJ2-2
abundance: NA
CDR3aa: CASSSTFGASTGELFF
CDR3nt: TGTGCCAGCAGCTCCACCTTTGGCGCAAGCACCGGGGAGCTGTTTTTT

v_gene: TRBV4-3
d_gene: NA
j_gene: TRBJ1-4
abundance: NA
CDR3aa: CASSQAPVGTNEKLFF
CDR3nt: TGCGCCAGCAGCCAAGCACCCGTTGGGACTAATGAAAAACTGTTTTTT

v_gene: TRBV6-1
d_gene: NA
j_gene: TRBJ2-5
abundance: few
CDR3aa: CASGNPQETQYF
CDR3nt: TGTGCCAGCGGGAATCCCCAAGAGACCCAGTACTTC

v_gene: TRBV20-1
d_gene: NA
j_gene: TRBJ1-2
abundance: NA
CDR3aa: CSAFPSPGGYTF
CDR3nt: TGCAGTGCTTTTCCGTCTCCGGGGGGCTACACCTTC

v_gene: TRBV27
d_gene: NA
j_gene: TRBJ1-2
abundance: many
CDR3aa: CASSLAPQGNYGYTF
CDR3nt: TGTGCCAGCAGTTTAGCCCCTCAGGGAAACTATGGCTACACCTTC

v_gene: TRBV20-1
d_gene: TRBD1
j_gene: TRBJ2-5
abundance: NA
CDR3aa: CSASLTGGRSGQETQYF
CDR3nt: TGCAGTGCTTCTCTGACAGGGGGCAGGAGCGGCCAAGAGACCCAGTACTTC

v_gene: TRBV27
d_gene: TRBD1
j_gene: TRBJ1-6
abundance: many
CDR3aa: CASSSTGVGEYGSPLHF
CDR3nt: TGTGCCAGCAGTTCGACAGGGGTCGGGGAATATGGTTCACCCCTCCACTTT

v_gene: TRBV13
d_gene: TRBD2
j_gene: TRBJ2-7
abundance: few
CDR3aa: CASKKRGSPYEQYF
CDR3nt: TGTGCCAGCAAGAAGCGGGGGTCCCCCTACGAGCAGTACTTC

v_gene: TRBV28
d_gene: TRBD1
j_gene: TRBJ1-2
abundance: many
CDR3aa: CASRRTGWNYGYTF
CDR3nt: TGTGCCAGCAGGCGGACAGGGTGGAACTATGGCTACACCTTC

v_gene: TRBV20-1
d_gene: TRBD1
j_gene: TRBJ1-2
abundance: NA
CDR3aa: CSAKIQGASSNYGYTF
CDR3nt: TGCAGTGCTAAGATTCAGGGGGCCTCATCTAACTATGGCTACACCTTC

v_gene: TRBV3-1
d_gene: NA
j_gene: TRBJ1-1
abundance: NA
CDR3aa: CASSQVAGTGAFF
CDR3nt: TGTGCCAGCAGCCAAGTGGCGGGCACTGGAGCTTTCTTT

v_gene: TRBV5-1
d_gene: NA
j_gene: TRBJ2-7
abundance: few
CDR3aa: CASSLVGTGPPYEQYF
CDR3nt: TGCGCCAGCAGCTTGGTTGGCACGGGGCCTCCCTACGAGCAGTACTTC

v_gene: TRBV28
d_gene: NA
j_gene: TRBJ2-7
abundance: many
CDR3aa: CASSTRRGGTYEQYF
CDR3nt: TGTGCCAGCAGTACGAGGAGGGGGGGTACCTACGAGCAGTACTTC

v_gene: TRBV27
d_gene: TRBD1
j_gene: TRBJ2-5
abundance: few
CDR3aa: CASSRRSGTGTGTQYF
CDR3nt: TGTGCCAGCAGCCGCCGGTCTGGGACAGGGACCGGGACCCAGTACTTC

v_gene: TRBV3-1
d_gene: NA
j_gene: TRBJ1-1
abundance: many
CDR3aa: CASSQSGAYAEAFF
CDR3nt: TGTGCCAGCAGCCAGTCAGGGGCGTACGCTGAAGCTTTCTTT

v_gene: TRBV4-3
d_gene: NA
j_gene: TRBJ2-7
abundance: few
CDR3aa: CASSQELAGEQYF
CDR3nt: TGCGCCAGCAGCCAGGAACTAGCTGGCGAGCAGTACTTC

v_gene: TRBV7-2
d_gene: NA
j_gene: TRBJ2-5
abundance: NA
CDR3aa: CASSADWPRETQYF
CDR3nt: TGTGCCAGCAGCGCGGACTGGCCCCGAGAGACCCAGTACTTC